The clone carrying this T cell receptor beta chain was seen a few times. Authors' data handling: By means of reference gene primer amplification, nucleated cell counts were estimated. Using immunoSEQ multiplex PCR, the repertoire was profiled, and TCRdb retains in-frame clones only, with some absent. V, J and clone size are those of that table, while D and trimming were read from the DNA. Of 300,000 to 350,000 clones in the sample, 87% were seen once. Seattle researchers signed up patients amid active infection and tracked them longitudinally. Per the germline V gene, CDR1 is SGHVS and CDR2 is FQNEAQ. The CDR3 is made up of 15 amino acids. V lost 6 bases and J 2 bases, leaving 17 bases between the germline ends. This sample was taken from a study of blood T cell repertoires in COVID-19. As for the study in general: COVID-19 samples from acute and convalescent phases originated in the United States, Italy and Spain.

Sequencing used peripheral blood. The sequence derives from a man aged 25-45 years with COVID-19, enrolled during active disease. The gene calls are TRBV7-8 and TRBJ2-7; no clear D gene. The CDR3 DNA reads as TGTGCCAGCAGATGGGTGGAGTCAAGTACCTACGAGCAGTACTTC. This codes for CASRWVESSTYEQYF.